Listed below are T cell receptor beta chains from one sample, sequenced in a study of OX40 agonist ivuxolimab in advanced cancers. Profiled with immunoSEQ multiplex PCR; TCRdb holds only in-frame clones, not every one. The sample carries some 60,000 clones, 70% to 90% recorded once. The sample consisted of CD4+ or CD8+ T cells sorted from blood, taken in a trial of the OX40 agonist ivuxolimab. The receptors derive from an adult with an advanced solid tumor such as melanoma, head and neck, liver or kidney cancer. CDR3s include the opening cysteine and the closing phenylalanine or tryptophan. A D gene is named only where the DNA matches it firmly. Rows may omit the clone size; those that give it use once, few, many or a size class.

cdr3_nt	cdr3_aa	v_call	j_call	clone_size	d_call
TGTGCCTGGAAGTCGGGGCAGAACTATGGCTACACCTTC	CAWKSGQNYGYTF	TRBV30	TRBJ1-2	-	-
TGTGCCAGCAGCCCTGCCCGACAGGGAATAGGGACTGAAGCTTTCTTT	CASSPARQGIGTEAFF	TRBV5-5	TRBJ1-1	-	TRBD1
TGTGCCAGCTCACTTGGGACAGCCAATGAGCAGTTCTTC	CASSLGTANEQFF	TRBV18	TRBJ2-1	-	TRBD1
TGTGCCAGCAGTGAATCGTGGACAGCCAATTCACCCCTCCACTTT	CASSESWTANSPLHF	TRBV6-4	TRBJ1-6	-	-
TGTGCCAGCAGCCCGTCGGGACAGGGACTGGGTAATTCACCCCTCCACTTT	CASSPSGQGLGNSPLHF	TRBV11-2	TRBJ1-6	-	TRBD1
TGTGCCAGTACAGGGGGGCAGATTAATGAAAAACTGTTTTTT	CASTGGQINEKLFF	TRBV19	TRBJ1-4	-	TRBD1
TGTGCCAGCAGTGGAAGGACAGCCTATGGCTACACCTTC	CASSGRTAYGYTF	TRBV2	TRBJ1-2	-	-
TGTGCCAGCAGCCAATATGAAAGCGGGGGGGACAATGAGCAGTTCTTC	CASSQYESGGDNEQFF	TRBV4-2	TRBJ2-1	-	TRBD2
TGTGCCAGCAGTTTAAGGGGACAGGGACGTTCACCCCTCCACTTT	CASSLRGQGRSPLHF	TRBV27	TRBJ1-6	-	TRBD1
TGTGCCAGCAGCCCAACACCTCCGACTAGCGGGCGCCAAGAGACCCAGTACTTC	CASSPTPPTSGRQETQYF	TRBV7-7	TRBJ2-5	-	TRBD2
TGTGCCAGCAGCCCGGGACTAGCCATTAGGAATACGCAGTATTTT	CASSPGLAIRNTQYF	TRBV7-9	TRBJ2-3	few	TRBD2
TGTGCCAGCAGCCGGACGAACGAGCAGTACTTC	CASSRTNEQYF	TRBV27	TRBJ2-7	-	-
TGTGCCAGCAGCACCGGGACAGCTAATGAAAAACTGTTTTTT	CASSTGTANEKLFF	TRBV2	TRBJ1-4	-	TRBD1
TGTGCCAGCAGCTTAGAAGGGCTGACAACCTACGAGCAGTACTTC	CASSLEGLTTYEQYF	TRBV7-2	TRBJ2-7	-	-
TGCGCCAGCAGTCCACCCGGGACACGGGCGACCTATGGCTACACCTTC	CASSPPGTRATYGYTF	TRBV23-1	TRBJ1-2	once	-
TGTGCCAGCAGCCCGGGAGGGCTCACCTACGAGCAGTACTTC	CASSPGGLTYEQYF	TRBV11-3	TRBJ2-7	-	TRBD2
TGCGCCAGCAGCACGGGACAGGGGACCGAGCAGTACTTC	CASSTGQGTEQYF	TRBV5-1	TRBJ2-7	once	TRBD1
TGTGCCAGTAGTAGGGACCCAACTTATGGCTACACCTTC	CASSRDPTYGYTF	TRBV19	TRBJ1-2	-	-
TGTGCCAGCAGCTTCGGGACAGGGAGGCACTCTATCACTGAAGCTTTCTTT	CASSFGTGRHSITEAFF	TRBV5-8	TRBJ1-1	-	TRBD1
TGTGCCAGCAGCTTAGTGGGCCGATCCTACGAGCAGTACTTC	CASSLVGRSYEQYF	TRBV7-2	TRBJ2-7	-	-